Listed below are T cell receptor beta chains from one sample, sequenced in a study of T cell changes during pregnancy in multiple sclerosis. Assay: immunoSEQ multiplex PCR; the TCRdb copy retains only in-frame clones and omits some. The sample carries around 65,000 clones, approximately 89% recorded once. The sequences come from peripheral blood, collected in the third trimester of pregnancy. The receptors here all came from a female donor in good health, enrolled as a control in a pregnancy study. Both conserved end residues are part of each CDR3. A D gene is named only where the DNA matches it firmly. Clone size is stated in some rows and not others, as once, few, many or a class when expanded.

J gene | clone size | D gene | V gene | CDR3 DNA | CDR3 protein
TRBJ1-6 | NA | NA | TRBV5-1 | TGCGCCAGCAGCCCAGGATTTTCCGGCTACAGAGATAATTCACCCCTCCACTTT | CASSPGFSGYRDNSPLHF
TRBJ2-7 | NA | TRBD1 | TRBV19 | TGTGCCAGTAGTATAGATGGGACAGAAACCTACGAGCAGTACTTC | CASSIDGTETYEQYF
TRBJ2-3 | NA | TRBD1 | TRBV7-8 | TGTGCCAGCAGCTCACGTCCCGGGACAGGGCCCACAGATACGCAGTATTTT | CASSSRPGTGPTDTQYF
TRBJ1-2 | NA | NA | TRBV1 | TGCACCAGCAGCCAAGTGGACAGCTATGGCTACACCTTC | CTSSQVDSYGYTF
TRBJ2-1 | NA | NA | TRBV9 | TGTGCCAGCAGCGTAGAAGGAGGGGGCGTATTGTTCGAGCAGTTCTTC | CASSVEGGGVLFEQFF
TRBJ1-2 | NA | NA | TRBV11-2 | TGTGCCAGCAGCTTAGGGTTCGGGGAGAACTATGGCTACACCTTC | CASSLGFGENYGYTF
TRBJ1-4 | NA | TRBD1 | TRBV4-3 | TGCGCCAGCAGCCAAGAGGCGACAGGGGGAAATGAAAAACTGTTTTTT | CASSQEATGGNEKLFF
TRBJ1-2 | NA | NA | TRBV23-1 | TGCGCCACCACCGGAGACGGCGGGGCAGATGGCTACACCTTC | CATTGDGGADGYTF
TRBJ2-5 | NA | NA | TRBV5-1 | TGCGCCAGCAGCTTCCCCGAAGAGACCCAGTACTTC | CASSFPEETQYF
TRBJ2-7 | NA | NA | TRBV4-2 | TGTGCCAGCAGCCAAGATCAGGGCTACGAGCAGTACTTC | CASSQDQGYEQYF
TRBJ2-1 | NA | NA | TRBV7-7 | TGTGCTAGCAGCTCAACAGGGTACAATGAGCAGTTCTTC | CASSSTGYNEQFF
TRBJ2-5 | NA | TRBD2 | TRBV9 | TGTGCCAGCAGCCCTAGCGGGGGGGAAGGGGAGACCCAGTACTTC | CASSPSGGEGETQYF
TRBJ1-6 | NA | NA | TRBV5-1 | TGCGCCAGCAGGTCAGGGGATTATAATTCACCCCTCCACTTT | CASRSGDYNSPLHF
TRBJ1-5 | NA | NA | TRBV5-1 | TGCGCCAGCAGCTTGACGGGAAATAGCAATCAGCCCCAGCATTTT | CASSLTGNSNQPQHF
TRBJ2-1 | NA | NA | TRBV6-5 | TGTGCCAGCAGTGATGGGGGAGGTTGGAATGAGCAGTTCTTC | CASSDGGGWNEQFF
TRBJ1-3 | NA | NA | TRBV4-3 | TGCGCCAGCAGCCACGAGGGCACCATATATTTT | CASSHEGTIYF
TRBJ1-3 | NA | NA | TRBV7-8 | TGTGCCAGCAGCCCACGAGGGTTCTCTGGAAACACCATATATTTT | CASSPRGFSGNTIYF
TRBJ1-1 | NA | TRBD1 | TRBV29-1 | TGCAGCGTTGAAGATGGTAACAGGGGGCATCGGAACACTGAAGCTTTCTTT | CSVEDGNRGHRNTEAFF
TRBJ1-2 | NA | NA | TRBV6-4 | TGTGCCAGCAGTGACCCGGCACAGGGTCTTGGCTACACCTTC | CASSDPAQGLGYTF
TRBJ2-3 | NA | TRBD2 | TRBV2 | TGTGCCAGCAGTTTTCGACTAGCGGGGGCTAGCACAGATACGCAGTATTTT | CASSFRLAGASTDTQYF
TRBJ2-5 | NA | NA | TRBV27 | TGTGCCAGCAGTTTATTCGGGAGCCAAGAGACCCAGTACTTC | CASSLFGSQETQYF
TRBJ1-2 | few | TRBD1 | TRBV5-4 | TGTGCCAGCAGCACAGGACAGGACTATGGCTACACCTTC | CASSTGQDYGYTF
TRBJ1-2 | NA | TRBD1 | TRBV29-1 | TGCAGCGTTTCTCCCAGGGGACAGGACTATGGCTACACCTTC | CSVSPRGQDYGYTF
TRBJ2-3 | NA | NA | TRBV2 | TGTGCCAGCAGTGTGACGGGTACAGATACGCAGTATTTT | CASSVTGTDTQYF
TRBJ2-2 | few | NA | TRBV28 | TGTGCCAGCAGTCTTTTGAACACCGGGGAGCTGTTTTTT | CASSLLNTGELFF
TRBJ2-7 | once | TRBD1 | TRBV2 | TGTGCCAGCAGTAGACAGGGGGCCCTGGTCTACGAGCAGTACTTC | CASSRQGALVYEQYF
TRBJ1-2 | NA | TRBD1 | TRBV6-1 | TGTGCCAGCCGACAGGGCCCATATGGCTACACCTTC | CASRQGPYGYTF
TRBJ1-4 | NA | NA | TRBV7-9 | TGTGCCAGCAGAATCAGCGGGGAATCTAAAGAAAAACTGTTTTTT | CASRISGESKEKLFF
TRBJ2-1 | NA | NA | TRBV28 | TGTGCCAGCACTTCGGCAAGGCGGCTCTCCTACAATGAGCAGTTCTTC | CASTSARRLSYNEQFF
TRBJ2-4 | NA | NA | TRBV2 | TGTGCCAGCAGTGAAGCGCGGGGCAAAAACCAGTACTTC | CASSEARGKNQYF
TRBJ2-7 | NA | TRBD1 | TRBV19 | TGTGCCAGTAGACGACAGGGAACGGGCTACGAGCAGTACTTC | CASRRQGTGYEQYF
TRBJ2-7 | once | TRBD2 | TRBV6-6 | TGTGCCAGCAGCATTCGGACTAGCGGGAGCTCCTACGAGCAGTACTTC | CASSIRTSGSSYEQYF
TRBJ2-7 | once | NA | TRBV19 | TGTGCCAGTAGTAGGGCCAGCTCCTACGAGCAGTACTTC | CASSRASSYEQYF
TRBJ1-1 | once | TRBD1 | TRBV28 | TGTGCCAGCAACCGGGACAGGGCCCCGAACACTGAAGCTTTCTTT | CASNRDRAPNTEAFF
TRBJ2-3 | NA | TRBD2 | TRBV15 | TGTGCCACCCGGCGGGGGGGCGGGGATACGCAGTATTTT | CATRRGGGDTQYF
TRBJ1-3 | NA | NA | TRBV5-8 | TGTGCCAGCGAGGCGTACTCTGGAAACACCATATATTTT | CASEAYSGNTIYF
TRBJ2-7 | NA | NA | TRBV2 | TGTGCCAGCAGCGCAGGGGTCGAGCAGTACTTC | CASSAGVEQYF
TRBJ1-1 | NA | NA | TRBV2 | TGTGCCAGCAGTGAAGTGGGGCAACTTGAAGCTTTCTTT | CASSEVGQLEAFF
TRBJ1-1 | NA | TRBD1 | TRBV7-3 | TGTGCCAGCAGCCCGACAGGGGGGCACACTGAAGCTTTCTTT | CASSPTGGHTEAFF
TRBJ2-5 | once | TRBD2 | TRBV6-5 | TGTGCCAGCAGTTACCGCAGCGGGGGCCCCAGGGAGACCCAGTACTTC | CASSYRSGGPRETQYF
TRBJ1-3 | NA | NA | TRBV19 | TGTGCCAGTAGTACCCCGGACAGAAACACCATATATTTT | CASSTPDRNTIYF
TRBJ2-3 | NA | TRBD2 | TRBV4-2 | TGTGCCAGCAGCGGGAGGGAGGGGAAGGTCACAGATACGCAGTATTTT | CASSGREGKVTDTQYF
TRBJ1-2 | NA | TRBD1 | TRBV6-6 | TGTGCCAGCAGTTACGTAAGACAGGGGCACGATGGCTACACCTTC | CASSYVRQGHDGYTF
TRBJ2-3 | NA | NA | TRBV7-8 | TGTGCCAGCAGCTTAGTGAGGGGGGGAACAGATACGCAGTATTTT | CASSLVRGGTDTQYF
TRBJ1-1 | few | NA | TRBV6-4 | TGTGCCAGCCCGGGACAGAACACTGAAGCTTTCTTT | CASPGQNTEAFF
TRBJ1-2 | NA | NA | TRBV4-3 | TGCGCCAGCAGCCAAGATCGGTATCTTGAGGGCCAGAGGAACTATGGCTACACCTTC | CASSQDRYLEGQRNYGYTF
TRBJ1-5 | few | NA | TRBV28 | TGTGCCAGCAGGGGAGGGGTCTTACCTAGTCGCGGCAATCAGCCCCAGCATTTT | CASRGGVLPSRGNQPQHF
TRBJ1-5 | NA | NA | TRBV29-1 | TGCAGCGCCGGGAGAGGGAATCAGCCCCAGCATTTT | CSAGRGNQPQHF
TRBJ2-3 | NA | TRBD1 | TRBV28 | TGTGCCAGCAGCCGGACAGGGGGCACAGATACGCAGTATTTT | CASSRTGGTDTQYF
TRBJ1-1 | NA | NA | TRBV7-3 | TGTGCCAGCAGCTTACAGGAGAACACTGAAGCTTTCTTT | CASSLQENTEAFF
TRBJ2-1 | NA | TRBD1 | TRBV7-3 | TGTGCCAGCAGCTCGACAGGGGGCTCCTACAATGAGCAGTTCTTC | CASSSTGGSYNEQFF
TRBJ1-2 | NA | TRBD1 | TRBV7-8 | TGTGCCAGCAGCTGGGACAGGGGTAACTATGGCTACACCTTC | CASSWDRGNYGYTF